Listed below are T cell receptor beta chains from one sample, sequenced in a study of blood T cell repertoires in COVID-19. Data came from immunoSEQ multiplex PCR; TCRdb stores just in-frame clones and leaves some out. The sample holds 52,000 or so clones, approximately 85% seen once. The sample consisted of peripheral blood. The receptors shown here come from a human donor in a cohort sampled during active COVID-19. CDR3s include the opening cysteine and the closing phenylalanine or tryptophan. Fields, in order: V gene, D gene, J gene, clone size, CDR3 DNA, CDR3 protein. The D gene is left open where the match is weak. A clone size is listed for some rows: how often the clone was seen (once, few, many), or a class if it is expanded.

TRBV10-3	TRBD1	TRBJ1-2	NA	TGTGCCATCACTGGACAGGGTCGGGGCGGCTACACCTTC	CAITGQGRGGYTF
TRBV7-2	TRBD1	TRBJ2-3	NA	TGTGCCAGCAGCTACAGCAGGGGGCCATCAGATACGCAGTATTTT	CASSYSRGPSDTQYF
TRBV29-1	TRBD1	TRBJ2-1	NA	TGCAGCGTTGAAGAGCCGGGACAGGGAACCTACAATGAGCAGTTCTTC	CSVEEPGQGTYNEQFF
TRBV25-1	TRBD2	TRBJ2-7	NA	TGTGCCAGCAGTGAAGGGGGGGGAGGCTCCTACGAGCAGTACTTC	CASSEGGGGSYEQYF
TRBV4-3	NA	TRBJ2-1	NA	TGCGCCAGCAGCCAAGATAGTGCCCCAGGGGATGAGCAGTTCTTC	CASSQDSAPGDEQFF
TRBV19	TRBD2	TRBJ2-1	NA	TGTGCCAGTAGTACTAAGACTAGCAGATCCTACAATGAGCAGTTCTTC	CASSTKTSRSYNEQFF
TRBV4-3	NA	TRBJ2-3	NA	TGCGCCAGCAGCCCCTCAGCTGCTAGCGGCACAGATACGCAGTATTTT	CASSPSAASGTDTQYF
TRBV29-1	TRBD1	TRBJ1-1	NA	TGCAGCGTTCAACAGGGGGGAACTGAAGCTTTCTTT	CSVQQGGTEAFF
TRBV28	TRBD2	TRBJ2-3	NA	TGTGCCAGCAGTTTAGCGGGAGTAGAGGCAGATACGCAGTATTTT	CASSLAGVEADTQYF
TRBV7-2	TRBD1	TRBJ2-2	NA	TGTGCCAGCAGCTGGGGACAGGTTTCGAACACCGGGGAGCTGTTTTTT	CASSWGQVSNTGELFF
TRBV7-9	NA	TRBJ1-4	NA	TGTGCCAGCAGCTTAGTTCAGGGAGGGAATGAAAAACTGTTTTTT	CASSLVQGGNEKLFF
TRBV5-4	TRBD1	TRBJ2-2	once	TGTGCCAGCAGCTTGTTTAAGGGGGCGGACACCGGGGAGCTGTTTTTT	CASSLFKGADTGELFF
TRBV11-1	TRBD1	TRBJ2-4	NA	TGTGCCAGCAGCCACAGGGGGATGAAAAACATTCAGTACTTC	CASSHRGMKNIQYF
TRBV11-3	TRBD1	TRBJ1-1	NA	TGTGCCAGCAGCGAGGGACAGGGAGGGAGCACTGAAGCTTTCTTT	CASSEGQGGSTEAFF
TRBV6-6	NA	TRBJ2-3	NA	TGTGCCAGCAGCTCGCGGGGGCGGGACTACCCCCCCAGCACAGATACGCAGTATTTT	CASSSRGRDYPPSTDTQYF
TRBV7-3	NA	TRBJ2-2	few	TGTGCCAGCAGCTTAGAATCATCTAGCGCCCGAGGAACCGGGGAGCTGTTTTTT	CASSLESSSARGTGELFF
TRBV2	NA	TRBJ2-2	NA	TGTGCCAGCCGTAACAGTCGGACCGGGGAGCTGTTTTTT	CASRNSRTGELFF
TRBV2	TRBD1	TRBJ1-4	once	TGTGCCAGCAGTGTCATCACAGGGGGCCCTGGGACTAATGAAAAACTGTTTTTT	CASSVITGGPGTNEKLFF
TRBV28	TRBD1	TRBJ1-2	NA	TGTGCCAGCAGTATGGACAGGGCGAGTGGCTACACCTTC	CASSMDRASGYTF
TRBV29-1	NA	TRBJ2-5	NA	TGCAGCGTAAGGACAGACCAAGAGACCCAGTACTTC	CSVRTDQETQYF
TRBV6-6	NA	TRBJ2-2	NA	TGTGCCAGCAGTTTACTAGCATCGACCGGGGAGCTGTTTTTT	CASSLLASTGELFF
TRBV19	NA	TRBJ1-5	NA	TGTGCCAGTAGTCCGACCGGGAGCAATCAGCCCCAGCATTTT	CASSPTGSNQPQHF
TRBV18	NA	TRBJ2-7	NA	TGTGCCAGCTCACCCTCATTCGGGAGCTCCTACGAGCAGTACTTC	CASSPSFGSSYEQYF
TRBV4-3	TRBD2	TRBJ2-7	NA	TGCGCCAGCAGCCAGACAGTCCCCAGCGGGAGGCCCCTCCCATACGAGCAGTACTTC	CASSQTVPSGRPLPYEQYF
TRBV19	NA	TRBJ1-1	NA	TGTGCCAGTAGTATCGGGGGGGACACTGAAGCTTTCTTT	CASSIGGDTEAFF
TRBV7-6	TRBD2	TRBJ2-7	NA	TGTGCCAGCAGCCCAGGGACTAGCCGGGAGCAGTACTTC	CASSPGTSREQYF
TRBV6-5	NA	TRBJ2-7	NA	TGTGCCAGCAGTCTCCAGGACAGAGCCTACGAGCAGTACTTC	CASSLQDRAYEQYF
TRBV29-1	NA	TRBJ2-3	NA	TGCAGCGTTGTCAGCTCGCTGGCAGGCACGCAGTATTTT	CSVVSSLAGTQYF
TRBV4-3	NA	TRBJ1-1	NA	TGCGCCGCAGGCGCGGGGATGAACACTGAAGCTTTCTTT	CAAGAGMNTEAFF
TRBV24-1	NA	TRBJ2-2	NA	TGTGCCACCAGAGGCGGCCCCGGGGAGCTGTTTTTT	CATRGGPGELFF
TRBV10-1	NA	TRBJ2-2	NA	TGCGCCAGCAGACCCCTTGAGGGGGCGAACACCGGGGAGCTGTTTTTT	CASRPLEGANTGELFF
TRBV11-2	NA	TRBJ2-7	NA	TGTGCCAGCAGTTCTCTAAGGAGGAGCTCCTACGAGCAGTACTTC	CASSSLRRSSYEQYF
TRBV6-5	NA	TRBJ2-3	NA	TGTGCCAGCCGGTTTACTTTGACAGATACGCAGTATTTT	CASRFTLTDTQYF
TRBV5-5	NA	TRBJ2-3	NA	TGTGCCAGCAGCCCCTACAGGGTCGAGGCGGCGCAGTATTTT	CASSPYRVEAAQYF
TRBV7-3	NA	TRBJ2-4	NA	TGTGCCAGCAGCCCAACAGGGAGCCAAAACATTCAGTACTTC	CASSPTGSQNIQYF
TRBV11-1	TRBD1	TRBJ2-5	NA	TGTGCCAGCAGCCTACACGACAGGGACCAAGAGACCCAGTACTTC	CASSLHDRDQETQYF
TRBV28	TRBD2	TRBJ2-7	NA	TGTGCCAGCAGGGGGGGGAGCGCCTACGAGCAGTACTTC	CASRGGSAYEQYF
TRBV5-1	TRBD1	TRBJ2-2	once	TGCGCCAGCAGCTTCGGACAGGGGGAAGGGACCGGGGAGCTGTTTTTT	CASSFGQGEGTGELFF
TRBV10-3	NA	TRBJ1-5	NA	TGTGCCATCAGTGTTGGAGGGTCGGGCCAGCCCCAGCATTTT	CAISVGGSGQPQHF
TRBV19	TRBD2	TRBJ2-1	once	TGTGCCAGTAGTCCATCTCGACTAGCGGCGAGCTCCTACAATGAGCAGTTCTTC	CASSPSRLAASSYNEQFF
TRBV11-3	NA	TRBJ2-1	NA	TGTGCCAGCAGCGCCGGGGTGGGGACCTACAATGAGCAGTTCTTC	CASSAGVGTYNEQFF
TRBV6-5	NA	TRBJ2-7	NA	TGTGCCAGCGCCTACACAGGCCGCGGCTCCTACGAGCAGTACTTC	CASAYTGRGSYEQYF
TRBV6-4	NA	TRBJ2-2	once	TGTGCCAGCAGCCCCGAGGTTTGGACCGGGGAGCTGTTTTTT	CASSPEVWTGELFF
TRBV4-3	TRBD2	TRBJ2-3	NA	TGCGCCAGCAGCCACGGGACTAGCGGGAACTCAGATACGCAGTATTTT	CASSHGTSGNSDTQYF
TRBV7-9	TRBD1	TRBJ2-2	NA	TGTGCCAGCAGCTTACAAAAAGGGACAGTGCCCTCCGGGGAGCTGTTTTTT	CASSLQKGTVPSGELFF
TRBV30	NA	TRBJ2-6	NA	TGTGCCTGGATTCGGGGATCTGGGGCCAACGTCCTGACTTTC	CAWIRGSGANVLTF
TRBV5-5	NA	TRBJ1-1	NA	TGTGCCAGCAGCTTGGTGCAGCGTACCACTGAAGCTTTCTTT	CASSLVQRTTEAFF
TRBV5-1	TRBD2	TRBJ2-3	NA	TGCGCCAGCAGCTCCCTGACTAGCGGGAGTACAGATACGCAGTATTTT	CASSSLTSGSTDTQYF
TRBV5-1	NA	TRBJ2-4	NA	TGCGCCAGCAGCTTGGCCAGGGACATTCAGTACTTC	CASSLARDIQYF
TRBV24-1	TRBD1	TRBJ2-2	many	TGTGCCACCAGTGACCCCGGGACAGGGGGCACCGGGGAGCTGTTTTTT	CATSDPGTGGTGELFF
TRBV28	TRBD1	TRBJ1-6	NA	TGTGCCAGCATTACCGGGACAGGGGGGGGTAATTCACCCCTCCACTTT	CASITGTGGGNSPLHF
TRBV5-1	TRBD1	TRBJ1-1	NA	TGCGCCAGCAGCTCGAACAGGGGTTCCATGAACACTGAAGCTTTCTTT	CASSSNRGSMNTEAFF
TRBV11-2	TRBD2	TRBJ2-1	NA	TGTGCCAGCAGCTCCCGCCCCTTCCTAGCGGGAGGAACCTACAATGAGCAGTTCTTC	CASSSRPFLAGGTYNEQFF